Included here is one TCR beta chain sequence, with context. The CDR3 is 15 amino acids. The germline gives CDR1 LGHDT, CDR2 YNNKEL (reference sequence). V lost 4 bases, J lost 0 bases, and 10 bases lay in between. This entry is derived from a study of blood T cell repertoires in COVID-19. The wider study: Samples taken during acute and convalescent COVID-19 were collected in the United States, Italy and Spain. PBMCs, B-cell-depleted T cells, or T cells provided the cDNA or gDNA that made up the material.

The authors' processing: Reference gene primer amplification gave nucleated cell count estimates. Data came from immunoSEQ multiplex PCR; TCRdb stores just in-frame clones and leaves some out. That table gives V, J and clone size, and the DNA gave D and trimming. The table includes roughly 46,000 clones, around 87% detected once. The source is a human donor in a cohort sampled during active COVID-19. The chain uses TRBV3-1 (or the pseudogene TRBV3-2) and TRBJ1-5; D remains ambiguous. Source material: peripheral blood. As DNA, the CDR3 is TGTGCCAGCAGCCCGCCGGAGGATAGCAATCAGCCCCAGCATTTT. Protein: CASSPPEDSNQPQHF.